This TCR beta chain is drawn from a study of blood T cell repertoires in COVID-19. Study as a whole: The United States, Italy and Spain supplied acute and convalescent COVID-19 samples.

J was trimmed by 4 bases and V by 3 bases; bases with no gene match: 2. Germline V gene data show CDR1 as SQVTM and CDR2 as ANQGSEA. The CDR3 runs 12 residues. The assay was immunoSEQ multiplex PCR, and TCRdb's table has in-frame clones only and misses some. The sample records about 210,000 clones, roughly 80% being singletons. This chain uses TRBV29-1 with TRBJ1-2, with 7 bases that match TRBD1. What was sequenced was peripheral blood. This TCR was recovered from a woman in her seventies with COVID-19, enrolled during active disease. The CDR3 sequence is CSVEPGGYGYTF. In DNA form, the CDR3 reads TGCAGCGTTGAGCCAGGGGGCTATGGCTACACCTTC.